The clone carrying this T cell receptor beta chain was observed at least ten times. The antigen is unknown. The observed sequence ends 3 residues before the CDR3 terminus, with the missing tail filled in from the germline J gene. This sample is drawn from a study of T cell clonality in common variable immunodeficiency. The study, taken as a whole, reports: CVID subjects shared fewer TCRbeta clones than healthy controls did.

Measured with immunoSEQ multiplex PCR; TCRdb has only the in-frame clones, and not every one. The profile covers 25,000 to 35,000 clones, none occurring a single time. This CDR3 is 11 amino acids long. V dropped 6 bases and J dropped 6 bases, with 8 bases sitting between them. Germline-derived CDR1 and CDR2 are LNHDA and SQIVND (reference sequence). Input material: peripheral blood mononuclear cells. The receptor was derived from a person aged 18 to 75 in good health. V and J are TRBV19 and TRBJ2-5; the D is unclear. CDR3 bases read: TGTGCCAGTAGCACTGCCCAGACC. This translates into CASSTAQT. The whole CDR3 is CASSTAQTQYF.